Listed below are T cell receptor beta chains from one sample, sequenced in a study of shared clonotypes between healthy human individuals. Sequencing was performed with immunoSEQ multiplex PCR; in TCRdb, only in-frame clones are kept and a portion is missing. The sample lists over a million clones; more than 95% were seen once. The sample consisted of naive CD4+ T cells sorted from blood. These receptors all stem from a man in his thirties or forties in good health. CDR3s include the opening cysteine and the closing phenylalanine or tryptophan.

J	V	CDR3
TRBJ1-2	TRBV29-1	CSAHDGTAKGYTF
TRBJ2-1	TRBV9	CASSVEPLYNEQFF
TRBJ1-4	TRBV28	CASSFPGATNEKLFF
TRBJ2-7	TRBV19	CASRHERSPSHEQYF
TRBJ2-5	TRBV9	CASSVGMVETQYF
TRBJ1-4	TRBV5-5	CASSLVGRENEKLFF
TRBJ2-2	TRBV27	CASRLTNTGELFF
TRBJ1-1	TRBV4-1	CASSLSPTGVEAFF
TRBJ2-3	TRBV5-4	CASSLALAGGRADTQYF
TRBJ2-7	TRBV27	CASSRSSTGSYEQYF
TRBJ2-7	TRBV14	CASSLGQGAFLYEQYF
TRBJ2-1	TRBV5-1	CASSLPGTYNEQFF
TRBJ2-7	TRBV11-2	CASSPGLAGSPEQYF
TRBJ2-2	TRBV11-2	CASSLGAGELFF
TRBJ1-1	TRBV5-1	CASSEGPHTEAFF
TRBJ2-4	TRBV6-1	CASSVRRDRETKNIQYF
TRBJ2-2	TRBV2	CASRLVTGELFF
TRBJ2-7	TRBV15	CATSRGGTGTYEQYF
TRBJ2-2	TRBV19	CATLLTSMGGELFF
TRBJ2-7	TRBV28	CASQQIPEFSYEQYF
TRBJ2-5	TRBV9	CASSVLSWDSQETQYF
TRBJ2-1	TRBV5-6	CASSLNSEQFF
TRBJ2-5	TRBV28	CASSSSGTQETQYF
TRBJ2-4	TRBV4-1	CASSQGWAAGVAKNIQYF
TRBJ2-7	TRBV5-1	CASSLAGVVGAYEQYF
TRBJ2-3	TRBV27	CASSSSLAGSDTQYF
TRBJ2-5	TRBV5-1	CASSYSLQETQYF
TRBJ2-1	TRBV4-1	CASSQERISGRASSYNEQFF
TRBJ1-4	TRBV7-9	CASSLNGNEKLFF
TRBJ2-2	TRBV9	CASSPTQGANTGELFF
TRBJ2-2	TRBV6-6	CASRGLAGYTGELFF
TRBJ2-3	TRBV4-1	CASSQVPVGGLGTDTQYF
TRBJ1-2	TRBV5-1	CASSLLSGANYGYTF
TRBJ2-5	TRBV5-4	CASSLDLIAGKRETQYF
TRBJ2-7	TRBV5-6	CASSLVYRWDPYEQYF
TRBJ2-2	TRBV5-1	CASSLTSGFPGELFF
TRBJ2-1	TRBV5-4	CASSHDRKNEQFF
TRBJ2-7	TRBV6-5	CASIRRLAGSYEQYF
TRBJ2-5	TRBV7-9	CASSSVVYQETQYF
TRBJ2-1	TRBV6-1	CACRGSYNEQFF
TRBJ2-7	TRBV5-5	CASSSGFYEQYF
TRBJ1-4	TRBV6-5	CASSRQGPREKLFF
TRBJ2-7	TRBV7-9	CASSRPGGSYEQYF
TRBJ2-1	TRBV5-1	CASSLDSGYNEQFF
TRBJ2-1	TRBV5-1	CASSWDRVDEQFF
TRBJ2-1	TRBV7-3	CASSRWTSGILPYNEQFF
TRBJ2-7	TRBV28	CASSSGHSYEQYF
TRBJ2-3	TRBV29-1	CSVEGGLVDTQYF
TRBJ1-1	TRBV7-9	CASSLPGTASEAFF
TRBJ1-1	TRBV5-1	CASSLDGLNTEAFF
TRBJ2-7	TRBV10-2	CASRLAGGNMGEQYF